Given below is one T cell receptor (beta chain) in context. These data originate in a study of blood T cell repertoires in COVID-19. Per the original methods: Reference gene primer amplification yielded estimated nucleated cell counts. Sequenced by immunoSEQ multiplex PCR; TCRdb stores in-frame clones only, minus some. V, J and clone size are taken as reported in that table, and D and trimming were inferred from the DNA itself. The data show hundreds of thousands of clones, with approximately 87% seen just once and approximately 1.9% held by the top ten. Germline values: CDR1 SEHNR, CDR2 FQNEAQ (reference sequence). V gave up 5 bases and J gave up 4 bases, with 8 bases separating them. The CDR3 loop spans 12 amino acids.

V is TRBV7-9 and J is TRBJ1-2; perhaps TRBD1 as D (5 bases). The clonotype originates from a man aged 40-50 years in a cohort exposed to, infected with or recovered from COVID-19 (not recorded which). Sequenced material: PBMCs or T cells enriched from blood (not recorded which). This chain's CDR3 is CASSDSPYGYTF. The CDR3 DNA reads TGTGCCAGCAGCGACAGTCCCTATGGCTACACCTTC.